This TCR beta chain comes out of a study of cytomegalovirus exposure and HLA in healthy donors. Broader study findings: Evidence from a later analysis indicated that most CMV-associated TCR beta chains looked HLA-restricted. HLA alleles were associated with 15,000 to 20,000 TCR beta sequences in a later analysis at 0.05 false discovery rate. TCR association rates varied by HLA locus in a later analysis, with DRB1 highest and HLA-C lowest.

Regarding this clone: Its antigen is unidentified.

V dropped 4 bases and J dropped 6 bases, with 13 bases sitting between them. The germline V gene has CDR1 SGHRS and CDR2 YFSETQ. This CDR3 is 13 amino acids long. PCR amplification relied on 60 Vbeta primers (plus 13 Jbeta primers). Assay used: immunoSEQ multiplex PCR; TCRdb lists only in-frame clones, some missing. This sample lists 100,000 to 150,000 clones; its ten largest clones have around 1.5%. The V gene is TRBV5-1, the J gene TRBJ1-2, with D maybe TRBD1 (6 bases). Sequencing was done on a sample of PBMCs. This TCR was sampled from a woman in her forties in good health and CMV-seronegative. The CDR3 spells CASSPMGANGYTF. CDR3 bases: TGCGCCAGCAGCCCGATGGGGGCCAATGGCTACACCTTC.